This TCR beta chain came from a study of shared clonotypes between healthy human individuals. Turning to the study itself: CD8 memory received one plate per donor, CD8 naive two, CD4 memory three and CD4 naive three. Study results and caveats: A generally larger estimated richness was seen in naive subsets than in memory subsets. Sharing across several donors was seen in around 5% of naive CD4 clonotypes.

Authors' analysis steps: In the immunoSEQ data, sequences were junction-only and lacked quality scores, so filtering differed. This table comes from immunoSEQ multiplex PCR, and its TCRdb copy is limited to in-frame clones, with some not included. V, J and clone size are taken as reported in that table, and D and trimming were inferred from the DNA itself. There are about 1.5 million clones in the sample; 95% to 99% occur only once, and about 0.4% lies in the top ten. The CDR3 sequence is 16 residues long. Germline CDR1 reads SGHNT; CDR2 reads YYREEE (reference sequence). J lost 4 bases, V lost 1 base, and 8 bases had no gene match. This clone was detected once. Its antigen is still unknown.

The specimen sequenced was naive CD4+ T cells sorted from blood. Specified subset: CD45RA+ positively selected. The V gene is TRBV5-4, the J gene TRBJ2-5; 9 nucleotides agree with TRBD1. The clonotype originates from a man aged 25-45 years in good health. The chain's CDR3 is CASSLFRQGGGETQYF. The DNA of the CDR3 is TGTGCCAGCAGCTTGTTCCGACAGGGGGGAGGAGAGACCCAGTACTTC. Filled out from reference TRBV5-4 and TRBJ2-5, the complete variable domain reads ETGVTQSPTHLIKTRGQQVTLRCSSQSGHNTVSWYQQALGQGPQFIFQYYREEENGRGNFPPRFSGLQFPNYSSELNVNALELDDSALYLCASSLFRQGGGETQYFGPGTRLLVL.